Listed below are T cell receptor beta chains from one sample, sequenced in a study of blood T cell repertoires in COVID-19. The data were produced by immunoSEQ multiplex PCR, yet TCRdb's version contains in-frame clones alone and is incomplete. The table lists 250,000 or so clones, approximately 80% of them singletons. The sample was PBMCs or T cells enriched from blood (not recorded which). The receptors originated from a man between 60 and 70 years old who had recovered from COVID-19. The CDR3 runs from the conserved cysteine through the conserved F or W. A D gene is named only where the DNA matches it firmly. Some rows mark clone size as missing; the rest say once, few, many or name a class of expanded clone.

>TRBV18|NA|TRBJ1-1|TRBD1|14
TGTGCCAGCTCACCGGCGACAGGGTACACTGAAGCTTTCTTT
CASSPATGYTEAFF
>TRBV7-9|NA|TRBJ1-4|NA|15
TGTGCCAGCAGCTTATCCGAAGGATGGAGTGAAAAACTGTTTTTT
CASSLSEGWSEKLFF
>TRBV12-3/TRBV12-4|NA|TRBJ2-7|TRBD1|13
TGTGCCAGCAGTTTAGGACAGGGGTACGAGCAGTACTTC
CASSLGQGYEQYF
>TRBV12-5|NA|TRBJ2-7|TRBD2|12
TGTGCTAGTGGTTTGGGGCGGGGGGAGCAGTACTTC
CASGLGRGEQYF
>TRBV2|NA|TRBJ1-4|TRBD1|14
TGTGCCAGCTCCCGGGACAGGGGAAATGAAAAACTGTTTTTT
CASSRDRGNEKLFF
>TRBV6-5|once|TRBJ1-2|NA|15
TGTGCCAGCAGCCCAGAGTGGTACGGGAACTATGGCTACACCTTC
CASSPEWYGNYGYTF
>TRBV11-2|NA|TRBJ1-1|NA|12
TGTGCCAGCAGCCCAGCGTACACTGAAGCTTTCTTT
CASSPAYTEAFF
>TRBV19|once|TRBJ2-1|NA|14
TGTGCCAGTAGTATCGTCGGGGGAACGAATGAGCAGTTCTTC
CASSIVGGTNEQFF
>TRBV3-1/TRBV3-2|NA|TRBJ2-7|TRBD1|18
TGTGCCAGCAGCCCAACCTATTGGGACAGGGAATGGAACTACGAGCAGTACTTC
CASSPTYWDREWNYEQYF
>TRBV30|NA|TRBJ2-2|NA|10
TGTGCCTGGAGTGCACGGACTCTGTTTTTT
CAWSARTLFF
>TRBV10-3|NA|TRBJ1-2|TRBD1|15
TGTGCCATCAGTGAGTCGACAGGGACTAACTATGGCTACACCTTC
CAISESTGTNYGYTF
>TRBV6-5|NA|TRBJ1-4|NA|15
TGTGCCAGCAGGACTCCGGGTGCAACTAATGAAAAACTGTTTTTT
CASRTPGATNEKLFF
>TRBV14|NA|TRBJ1-4|NA|20
TGTGCCAGCAGCCAGGGGGCGAGAAGCCGCCCCCTCGGGGCTAATGAAAAACTGTTTTTT
CASSQGARSRPLGANEKLFF
>TRBV12-5|NA|TRBJ2-3|NA|14
TGTGCTAGTGGTTTGGGGGGCCGTACAGATACGCAGTATTTT
CASGLGGRTDTQYF
>TRBV5-4|once|TRBJ2-2|TRBD1|15
TGTGCCAGCAGCTTAACAGGGGTGAACACCGGGGAGCTGTTTTTT
CASSLTGVNTGELFF
>TRBV7-2|NA|TRBJ2-5|NA|14
TGTGCCAGCAGCTTCAACAGGGACCAAGAGACCCAGTACTTC
CASSFNRDQETQYF
>TRBV12-3/TRBV12-4|NA|TRBJ1-2|TRBD1|13
TGTGCCAGCAGGCCGGGACAGGACTATGGCTACACCTTC
CASRPGQDYGYTF
>TRBV11-2|NA|TRBJ2-7|TRBD2|14
TGTGCCAGCAGCCCCATCGGCGGGGGAGACGAGCAGTACTTC
CASSPIGGGDEQYF
>TRBV7-6|NA|TRBJ2-2|NA|15
TGTGCCAGCAGCCTGGGACAAACGAACACCGGGGAGCTGTTTTTT
CASSLGQTNTGELFF
>TRBV4-3|few|TRBJ2-2|NA|15
TGCGCCAGCAGCCAAGAGGCGGGGAACACCGGGGAGCTGTTTTTT
CASSQEAGNTGELFF
>TRBV5-1|NA|TRBJ1-5|NA|14
TGCGCCAGCAGTAAGTCGGTGGGCAATCAGCCCCAGCATTTT
CASSKSVGNQPQHF
>TRBV21-1|NA|TRBJ2-7|NA|13
TGTGCCAGCTCCCTCGACAGCTCCTACGAGCAGTACTTC
CASSLDSSYEQYF
>TRBV6-2/TRBV6-3|NA|TRBJ2-7|TRBD1|18
TGTGCCAGCAGTTCGGACAGGGAATACCGGCAACCCGCCTACGAGCAGTACTTC
CASSSDREYRQPAYEQYF
>TRBV4-3|NA|TRBJ1-1|NA|16
TGCGCCAGCAGCCGAAGAAACAATAGGCGCGGTGCTGAAGCTTTCTTT
CASSRRNNRRGAEAFF
>TRBV7-8|NA|TRBJ2-5|TRBD2|16
TGTGCCAGCAGCTTAAATAGCGGGGGGCCACAAGAGACCCAGTACTTC
CASSLNSGGPQETQYF
>TRBV14|NA|TRBJ1-5|NA|15
TGTGCCAGCAGCATCCCAGGGGTACGGAGTCAGCCCCAGCATTTT
CASSIPGVRSQPQHF
>TRBV9|NA|TRBJ2-5|NA|11
TGTGCCAGCAGCGGCGGGGAGACCCAGTACTTC
CASSGGETQYF
>TRBV19|NA|TRBJ2-1|NA|15
TGTGCCAGTAGTATCTCGGGGGGCTCCCGCAATGAGCAGTTCTTC
CASSISGGSRNEQFF
>TRBV4-2|NA|TRBJ2-5|NA|15
TGTGCCAGCAGCCAAGGGGACACGTACCAAGAGACCCAGTACTTC
CASSQGDTYQETQYF
>TRBV27|few|TRBJ1-5|NA|14
TGTGCCAGCAGACGGGCGGGAAGCAATCAGCCCCAGCATTTT
CASRRAGSNQPQHF
>TRBV11-2|few|TRBJ2-6|TRBD1|19
TGTGCCAGCAGCTCCGTTCGGGGGACAGGACTCTCTGGGGCCAACGTCCTGACTTTC
CASSSVRGTGLSGANVLTF
>TRBV6-5|NA|TRBJ1-2|NA|12
TGTGCCAGCAGGGAGGGGGGGTATGGCTACACCTTC
CASREGGYGYTF
>TRBV2|NA|TRBJ1-1|NA|12
TGTGCCAGCAGTGTCACAGGGACTGAAGCTTTCTTT
CASSVTGTEAFF
>TRBV19|NA|TRBJ2-5|NA|14
TGTGCCAGTAGTAAAAATTCCAGGGAAGAGACCCAGTACTTC
CASSKNSREETQYF
>TRBV5-1|few|TRBJ2-2|TRBD2|18
TGCGCCAGCAGCTCCCCGACTAGCGGGGGCCAAAACACCGGGGAGCTGTTTTTT
CASSSPTSGGQNTGELFF
>TRBV11-2|NA|TRBJ2-3|NA|15
TGTGCCAGCAGCTTAGATTGGGGCCTTGCAGATACGCAGTATTTT
CASSLDWGLADTQYF
>TRBV11-2|once|TRBJ2-5|TRBD1|14
TGTGCCAGCAGACGGACAGGGGGCAGAGAGACCCAGTACTTC
CASRRTGGRETQYF
>TRBV7-9|NA|TRBJ1-2|TRBD1|14
TGTGCCAGCAGCCATACCGACAGGGCCTATGGCTACACCTTC
CASSHTDRAYGYTF
>TRBV5-1|NA|TRBJ2-1|TRBD1|14
TGCGCCAGCAGCTCGACAGGGGACTACAATGAGCAGTTCTTC
CASSSTGDYNEQFF
>TRBV6-4|few|TRBJ2-3|TRBD1|15
TGTGCCAGCAGTGACGGTCAGGGGGCATCAGATACGCAGTATTTT
CASSDGQGASDTQYF
>TRBV3-1/TRBV3-2|few|TRBJ2-1|NA|17
TGTGCCAGCAGCCCCCCGTGGGGGGACAGCTCCTACAATGAGCAGTTCTTC
CASSPPWGDSSYNEQFF
>TRBV7-2|NA|TRBJ1-3|NA|14
TGTGCCAGCAGCTTAGGGGCAGCCGGAAACACCATATATTTT
CASSLGAAGNTIYF
>TRBV7-2|NA|TRBJ1-6|NA|14
TGTGCCAGCAGCTTCGGAGCGGAGAATTCACCCCTCCACTTT
CASSFGAENSPLHF
>TRBV11-2|NA|TRBJ2-3|TRBD2|18
TGTGCCAGCAGCTCAGAACCCCTAGCGGGGGAGAGCACAGATACGCAGTATTTT
CASSSEPLAGESTDTQYF
>TRBV7-2|NA|TRBJ2-3|TRBD2|16
TGTGCCAGCAGCTTATCCCTAGCGGAGCCTCAAGATACGCAGTATTTT
CASSLSLAEPQDTQYF
>TRBV12-3/TRBV12-4|once|TRBJ2-2|NA|12
TGTGCCAGCAGCCCCACGGGCGGGGAGCTGTTTTTT
CASSPTGGELFF
>TRBV4-3|NA|TRBJ2-3|NA|17
TGCGCCAGCAGCCAAGTCCAGGGAGGATGGCGCACAGATACGCAGTATTTT
CASSQVQGGWRTDTQYF
>TRBV5-1|few|TRBJ2-7|NA|13
TGCGCCAGCAGCTTGGAGGTCAGGGACGAGCAGTACTTC
CASSLEVRDEQYF
>TRBV27|NA|TRBJ2-3|TRBD1|15
TGTGCCAGCAGCGGGGACAGGGACTTGACAGATACGCAGTATTTT
CASSGDRDLTDTQYF
>TRBV19|NA|TRBJ1-1|TRBD1|16
TGTGCCAGTAGTGCTTACTTTGGACAGGGGAACACTGAAGCTTTCTTT
CASSAYFGQGNTEAFF
>TRBV2|NA|TRBJ1-2|NA|14
TGTGCCAGCACGAGACAGCTCCTTAACTATGGCTACACCTTC
CASTRQLLNYGYTF
>TRBV9|NA|TRBJ2-3|TRBD2|16
TGTGCCAGCAGTCCGTCCAGCGGGGGGGTTTCAGATACGCAGTATTTT
CASSPSSGGVSDTQYF
>TRBV19|NA|TRBJ1-5|TRBD1|14
TGTGCCAGTAGTCCAGGGGGCGGCAATCAGCCCCAGCATTTT
CASSPGGGNQPQHF
>TRBV9|NA|TRBJ2-1|TRBD2|17
TGTGCCAGCAGCCCCGGGACTAGCGGGGGGGTATACAATGAGCAGTTCTTC
CASSPGTSGGVYNEQFF
>TRBV28|NA|TRBJ2-1|NA|12
TGTGCCAGCATGCGGTTATGGGATGAGCAGTTCTTC
CASMRLWDEQFF
>TRBV2|few|TRBJ1-2|TRBD1|15
TGTGCCAGCACCATCACCCCGACAGGGAACTATGGCTACACCTTC
CASTITPTGNYGYTF
>TRBV6-5|few|TRBJ1-1|NA|11
TGTGCCAGCACCGAAACAGGGCGAGCTTTCTTT
CASTETGRAFF
>TRBV10-3|NA|TRBJ1-2|NA|13
TGTGCCATCAGCCCACAGGGTTTATATGGCTACACCTTC
CAISPQGLYGYTF
>TRBV3-1/TRBV3-2|NA|TRBJ1-1|NA|13
TGTGCCAGCACCCGGGGAACCTTCACTGAAGCTTTCTTT
CASTRGTFTEAFF
>TRBV5-1|NA|TRBJ2-5|TRBD2|16
TGCGCCAGCAGCTTGGCCGGGGGGGACTACCAAGAGACCCAGTACTTC
CASSLAGGDYQETQYF